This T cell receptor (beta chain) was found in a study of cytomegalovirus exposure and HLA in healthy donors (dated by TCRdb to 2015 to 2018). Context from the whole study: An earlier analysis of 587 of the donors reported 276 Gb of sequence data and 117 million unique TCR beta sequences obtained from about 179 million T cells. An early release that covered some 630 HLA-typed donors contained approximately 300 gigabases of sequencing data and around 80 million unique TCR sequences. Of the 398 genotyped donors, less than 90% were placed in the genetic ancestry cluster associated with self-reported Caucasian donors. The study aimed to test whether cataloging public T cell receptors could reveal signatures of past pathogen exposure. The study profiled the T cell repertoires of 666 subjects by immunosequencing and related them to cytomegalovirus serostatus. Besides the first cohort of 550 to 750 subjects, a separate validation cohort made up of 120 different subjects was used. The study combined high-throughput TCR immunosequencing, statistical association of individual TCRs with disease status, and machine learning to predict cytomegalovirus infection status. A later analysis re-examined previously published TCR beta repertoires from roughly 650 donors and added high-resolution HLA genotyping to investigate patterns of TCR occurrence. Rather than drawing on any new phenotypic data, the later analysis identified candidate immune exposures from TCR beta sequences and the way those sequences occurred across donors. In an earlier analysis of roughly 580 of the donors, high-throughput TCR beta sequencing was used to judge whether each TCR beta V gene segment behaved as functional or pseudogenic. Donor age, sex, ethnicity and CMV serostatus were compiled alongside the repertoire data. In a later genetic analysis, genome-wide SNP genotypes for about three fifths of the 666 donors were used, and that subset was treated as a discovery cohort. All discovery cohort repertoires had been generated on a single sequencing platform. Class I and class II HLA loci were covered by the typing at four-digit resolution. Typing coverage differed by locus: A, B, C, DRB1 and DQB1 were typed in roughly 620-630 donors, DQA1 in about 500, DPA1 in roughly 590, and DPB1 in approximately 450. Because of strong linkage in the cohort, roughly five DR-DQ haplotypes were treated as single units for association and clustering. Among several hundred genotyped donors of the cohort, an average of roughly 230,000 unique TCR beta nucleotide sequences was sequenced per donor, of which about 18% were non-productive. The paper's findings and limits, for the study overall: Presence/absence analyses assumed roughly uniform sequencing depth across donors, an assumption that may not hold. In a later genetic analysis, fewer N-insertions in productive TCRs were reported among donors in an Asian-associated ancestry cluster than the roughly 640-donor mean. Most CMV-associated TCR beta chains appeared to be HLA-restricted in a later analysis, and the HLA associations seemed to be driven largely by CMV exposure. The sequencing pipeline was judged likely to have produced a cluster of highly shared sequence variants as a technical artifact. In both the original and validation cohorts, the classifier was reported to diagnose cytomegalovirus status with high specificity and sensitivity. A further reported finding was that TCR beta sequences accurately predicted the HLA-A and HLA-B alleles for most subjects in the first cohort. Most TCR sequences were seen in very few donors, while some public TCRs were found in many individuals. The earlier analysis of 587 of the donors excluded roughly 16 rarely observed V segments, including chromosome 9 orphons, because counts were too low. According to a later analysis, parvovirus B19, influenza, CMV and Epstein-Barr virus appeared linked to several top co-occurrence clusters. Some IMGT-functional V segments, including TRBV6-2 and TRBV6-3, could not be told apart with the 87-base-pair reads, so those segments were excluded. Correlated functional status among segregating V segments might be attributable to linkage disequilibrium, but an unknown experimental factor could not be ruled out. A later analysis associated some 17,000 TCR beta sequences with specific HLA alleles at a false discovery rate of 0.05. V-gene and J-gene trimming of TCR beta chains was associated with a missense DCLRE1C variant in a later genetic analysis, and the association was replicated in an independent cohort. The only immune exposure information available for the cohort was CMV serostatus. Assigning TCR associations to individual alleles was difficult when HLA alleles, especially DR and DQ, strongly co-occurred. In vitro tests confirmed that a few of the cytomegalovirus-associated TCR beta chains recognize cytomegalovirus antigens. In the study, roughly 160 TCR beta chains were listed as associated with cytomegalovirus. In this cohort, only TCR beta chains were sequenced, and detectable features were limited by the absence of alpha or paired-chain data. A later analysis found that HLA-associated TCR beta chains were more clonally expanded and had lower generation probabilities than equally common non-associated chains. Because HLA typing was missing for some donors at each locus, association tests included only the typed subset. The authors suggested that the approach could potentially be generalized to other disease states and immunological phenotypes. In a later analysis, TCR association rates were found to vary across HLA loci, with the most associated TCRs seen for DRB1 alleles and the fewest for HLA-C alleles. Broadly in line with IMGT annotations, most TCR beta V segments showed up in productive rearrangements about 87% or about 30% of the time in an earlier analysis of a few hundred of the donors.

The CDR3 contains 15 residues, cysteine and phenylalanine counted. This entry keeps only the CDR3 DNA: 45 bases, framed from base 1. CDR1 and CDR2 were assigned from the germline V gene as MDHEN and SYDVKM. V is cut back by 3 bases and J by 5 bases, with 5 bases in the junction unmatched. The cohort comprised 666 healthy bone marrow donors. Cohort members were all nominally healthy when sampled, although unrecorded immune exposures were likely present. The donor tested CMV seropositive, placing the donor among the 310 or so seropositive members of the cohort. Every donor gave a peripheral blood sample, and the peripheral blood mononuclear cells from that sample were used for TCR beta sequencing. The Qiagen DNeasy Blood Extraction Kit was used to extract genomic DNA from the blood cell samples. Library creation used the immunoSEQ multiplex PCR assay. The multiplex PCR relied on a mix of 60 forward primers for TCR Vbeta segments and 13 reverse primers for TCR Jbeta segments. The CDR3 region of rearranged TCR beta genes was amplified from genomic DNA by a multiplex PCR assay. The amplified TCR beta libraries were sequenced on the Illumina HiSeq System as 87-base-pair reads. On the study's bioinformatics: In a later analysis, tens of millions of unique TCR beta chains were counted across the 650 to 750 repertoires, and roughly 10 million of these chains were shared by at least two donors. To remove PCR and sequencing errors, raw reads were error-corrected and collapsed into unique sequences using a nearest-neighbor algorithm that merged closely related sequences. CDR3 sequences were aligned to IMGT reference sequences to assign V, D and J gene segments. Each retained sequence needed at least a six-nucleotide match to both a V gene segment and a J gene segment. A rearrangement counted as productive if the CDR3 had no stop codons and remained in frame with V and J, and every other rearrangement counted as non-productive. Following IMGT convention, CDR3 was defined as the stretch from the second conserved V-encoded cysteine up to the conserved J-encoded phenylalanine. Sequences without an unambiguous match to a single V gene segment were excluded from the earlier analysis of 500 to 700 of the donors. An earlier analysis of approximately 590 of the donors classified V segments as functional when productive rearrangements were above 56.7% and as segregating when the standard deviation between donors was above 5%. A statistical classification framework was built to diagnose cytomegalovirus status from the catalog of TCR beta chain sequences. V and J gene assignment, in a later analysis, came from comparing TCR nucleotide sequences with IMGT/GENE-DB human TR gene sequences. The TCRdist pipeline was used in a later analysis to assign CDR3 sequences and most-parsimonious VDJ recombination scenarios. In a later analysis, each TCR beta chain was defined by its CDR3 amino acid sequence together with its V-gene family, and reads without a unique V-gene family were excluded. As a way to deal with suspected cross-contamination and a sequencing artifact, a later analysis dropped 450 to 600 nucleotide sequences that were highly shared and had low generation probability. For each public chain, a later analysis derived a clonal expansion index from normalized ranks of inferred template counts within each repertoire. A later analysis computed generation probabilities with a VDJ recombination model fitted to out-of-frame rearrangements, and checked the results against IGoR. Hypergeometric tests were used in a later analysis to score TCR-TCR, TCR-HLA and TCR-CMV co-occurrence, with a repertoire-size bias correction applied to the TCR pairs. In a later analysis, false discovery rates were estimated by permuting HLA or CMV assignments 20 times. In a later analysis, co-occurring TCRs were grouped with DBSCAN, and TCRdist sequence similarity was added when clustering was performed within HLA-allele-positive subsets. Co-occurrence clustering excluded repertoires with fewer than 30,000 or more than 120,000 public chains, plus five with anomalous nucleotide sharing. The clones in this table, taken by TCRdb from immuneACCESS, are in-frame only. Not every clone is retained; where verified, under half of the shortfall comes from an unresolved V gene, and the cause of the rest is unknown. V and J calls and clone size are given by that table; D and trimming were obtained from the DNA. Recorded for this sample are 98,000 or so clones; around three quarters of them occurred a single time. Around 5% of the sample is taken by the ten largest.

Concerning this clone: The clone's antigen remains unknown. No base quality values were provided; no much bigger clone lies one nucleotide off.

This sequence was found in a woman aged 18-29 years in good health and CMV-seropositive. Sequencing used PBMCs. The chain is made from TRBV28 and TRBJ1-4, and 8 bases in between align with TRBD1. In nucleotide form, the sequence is TGTGCCAGCAGTTTCAGGGACAGGATAAATGAAAAACTGTTTTTT. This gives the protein CASSFRDRINEKLFF.